This TCR beta chain was documented in a study of cytomegalovirus exposure and HLA in healthy donors. The V gene's germline CDR1 is MDHEN and CDR2 SYDVKM. V lost 3 bases, J lost 0 bases, and 8 bases lay in between. The CDR3 has 15 residues. For this clone: What it binds is not known.

The PCR ran on 60 Vbeta and 13 Jbeta primers. In the authors' workflow: In a later analysis, the count reached some 83 million unique TCR beta chains, with 10 million to 14 million shared. TCRdb's copy holds only in-frame clones and misses some; the assay was immunoSEQ multiplex PCR. Clone size and the V and J calls come from that table; the DNA yielded D and trimming. This sample carries 100,000 to 120,000 clones, about three quarters of them seen once, and the ten largest clones take over 2.5%. Study-level results: Follow-up analysis seemed to connect common viral pathogens with several of the most significant clusters identified.

This receptor was taken from a woman in her fifties or sixties in good health and CMV-seropositive. This sequence joins TRBV28 and TRBJ1-4; D gene uncertain. Sample: PBMCs. Here the CDR3 reads CASSLIAATNEKLFF. The CDR3 coding sequence is TGTGCCAGCAGTTTGATTGCGGCAACTAATGAAAAACTGTTTTTT.